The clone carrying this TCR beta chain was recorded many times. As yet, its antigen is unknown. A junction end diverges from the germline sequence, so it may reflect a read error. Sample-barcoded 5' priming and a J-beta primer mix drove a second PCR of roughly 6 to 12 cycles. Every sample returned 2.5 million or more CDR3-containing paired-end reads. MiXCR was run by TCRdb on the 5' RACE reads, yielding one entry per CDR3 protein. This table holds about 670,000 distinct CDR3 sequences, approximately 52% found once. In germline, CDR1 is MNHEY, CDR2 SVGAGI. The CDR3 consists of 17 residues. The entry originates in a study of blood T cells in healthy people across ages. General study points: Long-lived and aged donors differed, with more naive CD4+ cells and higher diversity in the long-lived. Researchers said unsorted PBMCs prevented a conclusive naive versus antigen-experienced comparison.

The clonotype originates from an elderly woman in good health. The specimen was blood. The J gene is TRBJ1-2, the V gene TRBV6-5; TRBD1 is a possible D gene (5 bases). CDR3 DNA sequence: TGTGCCAGCAGTTACTCGATGCCCGGGGGAGCTAACCATGGCTGCACCTTC. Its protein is CASSYSMPGGANHGCTF.